The 14 T cell receptor beta chains below all came from one sample that was sequenced in a study of OX40 agonist ivuxolimab in advanced cancers. Data came from immunoSEQ multiplex PCR; TCRdb stores just in-frame clones and leaves some out. This table has roughly 46,000 clones, 88% appearing once. Specimen: CD4+ or CD8+ T cells sorted from blood, collected in a trial of the OX40 agonist ivuxolimab. The source is an adult with an advanced solid tumor such as melanoma, head and neck, liver or kidney cancer.

This rearrangement joins TRBV6-5 to TRBJ2-5; possibly TRBD1 for D (6 bases). The V end was cut by 0 bases, the J end by 4 bases, with 15 bases between. CDR1 MNHEY and CDR2 SVGAGI come from the germline V gene. The CDR3 runs to 16 residues. The CDR3 protein is CASSYSIWGQVETQYF. In nucleotides, the CDR3 is TGTGCCAGCAGTTACTCGATTTGGGGGCAAGTAGAGACCCAGTACTTC.

The V call is TRBV5-1, the J call TRBJ2-3, with a possible D match to TRBD1 (6 bases). Looked up from germline, CDR1 is SGHRS and CDR2 is YFSETQ. The CDR3 loop spans 14 amino acids. V was trimmed by 7 bases and J by 2 bases, leaving 14 bases between them. CDR3 in DNA: TGCGCCAGCGTTGGGGGCCTACACACAGATACGCAGTATTTT. Encoded protein: CASVGGLHTDTQYF. Filled out from reference TRBV5-1 and TRBJ2-3, the complete variable domain reads KAGVTQTPRYLIKTRGQQVTLSCSPISGHRSVSWYQQTPGQGLQFLFEYFSETQRNKGNFPGRFSGRQFSNSRSEMNVSTLELGDSALYLCASVGGLHTDTQYFGPGTRLTVL.

CDR3 bases: TGTGCCAGCAGTCTCGAGGTCACCGGGGAGCTGTTTTTT. Encoded protein: CASSLEVTGELFF. The J gene is TRBJ2-2, the V gene TRBV6-4; D uncertain. V was clipped by 5 bases and J by 4 bases, with 8 bases between them. The CDR3 is made up of 13 amino acids. Germline V gene data show CDR1 as MRHNA and CDR2 as SNTAGT.

The chain links TRBV4-1 to TRBJ2-3; 12 bases agree with TRBD2. CDR1 is MGHRA and CDR2 is YSYEKL in the germline V gene. The ends lost 0 bases at V and 2 bases at J; junction bases unmatched: 9. This CDR3 has 19 residues. The CDR3 loop is CASSQEPSGRAPPTDTQYF. The CDR3 DNA reads TGCGCCAGCAGCCAAGAGCCTAGCGGGAGGGCGCCCCCCACAGATACGCAGTATTTT.

This chain connects TRBV9 to TRBJ2-3; 9 nucleotides match TRBD2. In germline, CDR1 is SGDLS, CDR2 YYNGEE. This CDR3 is 14 amino acids long. The trim removed 4 bases at V and 6 bases at J, leaving 6 bases unmatched. The CDR3 nucleotides are TGTGCCAGCAGCCCCCGGACTAGCGACGATACGCAGTATTTT. The encoded protein is CASSPRTSDDTQYF.

This chain uses TRBV18 with TRBJ2-2, with a tentative D call TRBD1 (6 bases). V was trimmed by 3 bases and J by 3 bases, leaving 14 bases between them. The CDR3 consists of 16 residues. Germline V gene sequence: CDR1 KGHSH, CDR2 LQKENI. CDR3 sequence: CASSPPSRGYTGELFF. In DNA, the CDR3 is TGTGCCAGCTCACCCCCCTCCAGGGGTTACACCGGGGAGCTGTTTTTT.

CDR3 sequence reads: CASTGGGANYGYTF. The CDR3 nucleotides read TGTGCCAGTACCGGAGGGGGGGCTAACTATGGCTACACCTTC. This chain links TRBV19 with TRBJ1-2, with D maybe TRBD1 (6 bases). V was clipped by 7 bases and J by 0 bases, with 12 bases between them. Per the germline V gene, CDR1 is LNHDA and CDR2 is SQIVND (reference sequence). CDR3 length equals 14 residues. The full variable domain, rest sourced from reference TRBV19 and TRBJ1-2, is DGGITQSPKYLFRKEGQNVTLSCEQNLNHDAMYWYRQDPGQGLRLIYYSQIVNDFQKGDIAEGYSVSREKKESFPLTVTSAQKNPTAFYLCASTGGGANYGYTFGSGTRLTVV.

The genes are TRBV29-1 and TRBJ2-1, with 8 bases identical to TRBD1. CDR3 length: 14 amino acids. Germline loops: CDR1 SQVTM, CDR2 ANQGSEA. The junction had 7 bases not matched to a gene; V was cut back by 8 bases and J by 1 base. The CDR3 is CSSRRDRSYNEQFF. The CDR3 DNA reads TGCAGCTCGCGGCGGGACAGGTCCTACAATGAGCAGTTCTTC.

This clone was detected once. CDR3 nucleotide sequence: TGTGCCAGCAGCTATGCCGGGACCCAAGCCTACGAGCAGTACTTC. Translated: CASSYAGTQAYEQYF. The gene calls are TRBV11-3 and TRBJ2-7, with D perhaps being TRBD1 or TRBD2 (5 bases each). This CDR3 spans 15 amino acids. Germline CDR1 SGHNT, CDR2 YENEEA. Between the trimmed V and J ends, which lost 4 bases and 2 bases, there was a span of 15 bases.

The chain uses TRBV5-4 and TRBJ2-1, with 7 bases identical to TRBD2. Germline V gene sequence: CDR1 SGHNT, CDR2 YYREEE (reference sequence). This CDR3 comprises 14 residues. V was clipped by 0 bases and J by 4 bases; unmatched bases: 1. The CDR3 here is CASSLGGRYNEQFF. The CDR3 DNA follows: TGTGCCAGCAGCTTGGGCGGGAGATACAATGAGCAGTTCTTC.

This clone was detected only once. This chain links TRBV7-9 with TRBJ2-7; the D gene is possibly TRBD1 (6 bases). This CDR3 contains 13 residues. The V gene lost 6 bases and the J gene lost 7 bases, with 16 bases spanning the gap. Germline CDR1 reads SEHNR; CDR2 reads FQNEAQ (reference sequence). The CDR3 region has the DNA TGTGCCAGCAGGGAAAGGGACATTGGGGAGCAGTACTTC. It codes for CASRERDIGEQYF. The entire variable domain, with the rest obtained from reference TRBV7-9 and TRBJ2-7, is as follows: DTGVSQNPRHKITKRGQNVTFRCDPISEHNRLYWYRQTLGQGPEFLTYFQNEAQLEKSRLLSDRFSAERPKGSFSTLEIQRTEQGDSAMYLCASRERDIGEQYFGPGTRLTVT.

The chain uses TRBV5-1 and TRBJ1-4; D not certain. CDR1 is SGHRS, CDR2 YFSETQ, per germline. V was trimmed by 3 bases and J by 8 bases, leaving 8 bases between them. The length of the CDR3 is 12 residues. CDR3 loop: CASSYEGEKLFF. In DNA form, the CDR3 reads TGCGCCAGCAGCTACGAGGGAGAAAAACTGTTTTTT.

The CDR3 protein is CASSSRLAVSYNEQFF. The CDR3 DNA reads TGCGCCAGCAGCTCACGACTAGCGGTTTCCTACAATGAGCAGTTCTTC. V gene TRBV5-1 combines with J gene TRBJ2-1; 9 positions agree with TRBD2. This CDR3 comprises 16 residues. Germline CDR1 and CDR2: SGHRS and YFSETQ. J lost 1 base, V lost 3 bases, and 5 bases had no gene match. Using reference TRBV5-1 and TRBJ2-1 for the parts outside the CDR3, the full variable domain is KAGVTQTPRYLIKTRGQQVTLSCSPISGHRSVSWYQQTPGQGLQFLFEYFSETQRNKGNFPGRFSGRQFSNSRSEMNVSTLELGDSALYLCASSSRLAVSYNEQFFGPGTRLTVL.

Concerning this clone: The sample contains more than one DNA sequence encoding this CDR3. This chain joins TRBV29-1 and TRBJ2-7; 11 nucleotides line up with TRBD2. The germline V gene encodes CDR1 SQVTM and CDR2 ANQGSEA. CDR3 length equals 14 residues. Trimming at V came to 6 bases and at J to 0 bases, leaving 4 bases not matched to a gene. Here the CDR3 DNA reads TGCAGCGTAAAAACTAGCGGGAGCTCCTACGAGCAGTACTTC. Translating gives CSVKTSGSSYEQYF.